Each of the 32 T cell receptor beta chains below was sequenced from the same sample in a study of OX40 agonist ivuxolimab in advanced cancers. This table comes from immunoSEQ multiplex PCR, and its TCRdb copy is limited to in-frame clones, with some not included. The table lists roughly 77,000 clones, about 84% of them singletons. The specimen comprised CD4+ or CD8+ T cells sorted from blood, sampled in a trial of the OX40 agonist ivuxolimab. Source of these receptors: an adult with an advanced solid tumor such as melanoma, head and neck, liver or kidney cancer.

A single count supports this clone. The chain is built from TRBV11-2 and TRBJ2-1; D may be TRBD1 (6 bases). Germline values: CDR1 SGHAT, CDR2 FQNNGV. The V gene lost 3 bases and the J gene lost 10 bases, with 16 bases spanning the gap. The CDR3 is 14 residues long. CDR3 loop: CASSFGTGFSEQFF. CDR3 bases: TGTGCCAGCAGCTTCGGAACAGGGTTTTCGGAGCAGTTCTTC.

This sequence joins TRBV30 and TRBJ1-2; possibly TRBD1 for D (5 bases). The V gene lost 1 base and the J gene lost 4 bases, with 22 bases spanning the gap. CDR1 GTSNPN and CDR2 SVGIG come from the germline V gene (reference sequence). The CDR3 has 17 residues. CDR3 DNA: TGTGCCTGGAGTGGTAGGCAGGGTTTCCTCCCCATCTATGGCTACACCTTC. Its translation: CAWSGRQGFLPIYGYTF.

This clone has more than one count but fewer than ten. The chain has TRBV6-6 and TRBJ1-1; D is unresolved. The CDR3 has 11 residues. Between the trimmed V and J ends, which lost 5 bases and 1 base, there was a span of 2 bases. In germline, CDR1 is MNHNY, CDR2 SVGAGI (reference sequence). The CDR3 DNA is TGTGCCAGCAGTCCGAACACTGAAGCTTTCTTT. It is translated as CASSPNTEAFF.

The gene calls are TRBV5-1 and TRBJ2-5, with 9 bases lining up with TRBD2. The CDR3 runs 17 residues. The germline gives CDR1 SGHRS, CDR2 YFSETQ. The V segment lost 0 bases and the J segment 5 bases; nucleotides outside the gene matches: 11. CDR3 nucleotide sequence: TGCGCCAGCAGCTTGGGGAGCGGGGGGCCGCCCGGCGAGACCCAGTACTTC. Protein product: CASSLGSGGPPGETQYF.

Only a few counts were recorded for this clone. This chain's CDR3 is CASSVGGFGETQYF. The CDR3 DNA reads as TGTGCCAGCAGCGTAGGCGGGTTCGGGGAGACCCAGTACTTC. This chain connects TRBV9 to TRBJ2-5, with D tentatively TRBD2 (5 bases). CDR3 length equals 14 residues. CDR1 and CDR2 from the germline V gene are SGDLS and YYNGEE. The V end lost 0 bases, the J end lost 5 bases, and 11 bases lay between the germline ends.

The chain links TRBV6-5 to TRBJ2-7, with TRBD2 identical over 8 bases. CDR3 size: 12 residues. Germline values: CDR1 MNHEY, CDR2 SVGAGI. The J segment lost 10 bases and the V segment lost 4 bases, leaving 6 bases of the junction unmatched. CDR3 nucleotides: TGTGCCAGCAGTTCCCACGCGGGGGGCCAGTACTTC. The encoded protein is CASSSHAGGQYF.

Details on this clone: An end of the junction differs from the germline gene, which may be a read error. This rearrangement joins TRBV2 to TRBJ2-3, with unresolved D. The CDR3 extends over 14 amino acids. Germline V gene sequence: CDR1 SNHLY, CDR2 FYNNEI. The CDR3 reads CAGSPAQSTDTQYF. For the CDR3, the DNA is TGTGCCGGCAGCCCTGCCCAAAGCACAGATACGCAGTATTTT.

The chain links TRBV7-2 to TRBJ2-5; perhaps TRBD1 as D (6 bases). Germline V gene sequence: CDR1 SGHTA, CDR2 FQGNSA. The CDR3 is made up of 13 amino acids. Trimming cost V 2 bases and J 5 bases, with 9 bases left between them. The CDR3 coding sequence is TGTGCCAGCAGCTTATCAGGGGAGGAGACCCAGTACTTC. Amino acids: CASSLSGEETQYF.

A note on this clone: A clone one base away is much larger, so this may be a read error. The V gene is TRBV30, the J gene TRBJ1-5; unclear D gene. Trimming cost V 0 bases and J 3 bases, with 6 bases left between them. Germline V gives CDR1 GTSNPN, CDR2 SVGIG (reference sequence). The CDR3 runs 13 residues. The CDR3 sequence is CAWSVQSNQPQHF. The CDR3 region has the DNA TGTGCCTGGAGTGTACAGTCCAATCAGCCCCAGCATTTT. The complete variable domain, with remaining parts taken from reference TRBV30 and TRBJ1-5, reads SQTIHQWPATLVQPVGSPLSLECTVEGTSNPNLYWYRQAAGRGLQLLFYSVGIGQISSEVPQNLSASRPQDRQFILSSKKLLLSDSGFYLCAWSVQSNQPQHFGDGTRLSIL.

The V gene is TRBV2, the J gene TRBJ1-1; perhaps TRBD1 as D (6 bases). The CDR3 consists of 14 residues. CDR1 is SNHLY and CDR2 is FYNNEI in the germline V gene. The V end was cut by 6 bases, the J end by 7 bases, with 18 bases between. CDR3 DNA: TGTGCCAGCAGACCACAGGGACGCCTCAATGAAGCTTTCTTT. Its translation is CASRPQGRLNEAFF.

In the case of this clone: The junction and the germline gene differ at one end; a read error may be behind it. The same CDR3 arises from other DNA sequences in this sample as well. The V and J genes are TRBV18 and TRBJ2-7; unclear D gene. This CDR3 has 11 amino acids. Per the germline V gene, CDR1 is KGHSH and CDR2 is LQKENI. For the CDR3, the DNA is TGTGCCAGCTCATCTTCCTACGAGCAGTATTTC. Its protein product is CASSSSYEQYF.

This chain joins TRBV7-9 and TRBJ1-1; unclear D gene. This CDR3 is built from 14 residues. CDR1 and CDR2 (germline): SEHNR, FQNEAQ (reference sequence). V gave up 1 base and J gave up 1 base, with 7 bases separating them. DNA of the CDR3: TGTGCCAGCAGCTTAGGCCTCCAGAACACTGAAGCTTTCTTT. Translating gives CASSLGLQNTEAFF. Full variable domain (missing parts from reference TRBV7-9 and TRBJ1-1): DTGVSQNPRHKITKRGQNVTFRCDPISEHNRLYWYRQTLGQGPEFLTYFQNEAQLEKSRLLSDRFSAERPKGSFSTLEIQRTEQGDSAMYLCASSLGLQNTEAFFGQGTRLTVV.

The CDR3 nucleotides are TGCGCCAGCGGTCGTCAACCGGGATTCGGGACCACAGATACGCAGTATTTT. This gives the protein CASGRQPGFGTTDTQYF. The chain couples TRBV5-1 to TRBJ2-3; tentatively, D is TRBD1 or TRBD2 (5 bases each). The CDR3 runs to 17 residues. Per germline, CDR1 SGHRS and CDR2 YFSETQ. With 7 bases removed from V and 2 bases from J, the gap between germline ends came to 23 bases.

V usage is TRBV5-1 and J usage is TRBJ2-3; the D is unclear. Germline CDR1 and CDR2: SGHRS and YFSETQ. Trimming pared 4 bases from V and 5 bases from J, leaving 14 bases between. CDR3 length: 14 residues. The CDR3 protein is CASSPERTIDTQYF. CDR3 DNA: TGCGCCAGCAGCCCGGAGAGGACGATAGATACGCAGTATTTT.

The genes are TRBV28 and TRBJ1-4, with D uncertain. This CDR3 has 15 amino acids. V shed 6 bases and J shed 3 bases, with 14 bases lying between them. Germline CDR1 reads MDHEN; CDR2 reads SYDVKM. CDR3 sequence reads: CASSPPAEPNEKLFF. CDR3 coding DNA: TGTGCCAGCAGCCCTCCCGCAGAACCTAATGAAAAACTGTTTTTT.

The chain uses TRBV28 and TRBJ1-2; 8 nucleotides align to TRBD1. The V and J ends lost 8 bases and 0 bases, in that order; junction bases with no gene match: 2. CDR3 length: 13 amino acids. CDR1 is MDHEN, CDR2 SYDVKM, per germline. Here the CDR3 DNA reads TGTGCCAGCCAACAGGGGGCTAACTATGGCTACACCTTC. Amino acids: CASQQGANYGYTF.

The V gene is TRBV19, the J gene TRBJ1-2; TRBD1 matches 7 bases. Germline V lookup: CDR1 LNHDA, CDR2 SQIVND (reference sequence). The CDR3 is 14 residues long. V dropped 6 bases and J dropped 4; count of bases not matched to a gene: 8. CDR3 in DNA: TGTGCCAGTAGGGACGGGGGGACAGTCTATGGCTACACCTTC. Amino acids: CASRDGGTVYGYTF.

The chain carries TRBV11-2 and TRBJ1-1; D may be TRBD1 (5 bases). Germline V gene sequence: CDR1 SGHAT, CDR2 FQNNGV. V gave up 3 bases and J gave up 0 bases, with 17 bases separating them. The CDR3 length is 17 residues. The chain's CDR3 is CASSFRGKVSVNTEAFF. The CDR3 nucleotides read TGTGCCAGCAGCTTTCGGGGGAAGGTTAGTGTGAACACTGAAGCTTTCTTT. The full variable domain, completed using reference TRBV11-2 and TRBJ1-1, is EAGVAQSPRYKIIEKRQSVAFWCNPISGHATLYWYQQILGQGPKLLIQFQNNGVVDDSQLPKDRFSAERLKGVDSTLKIQPAKLEDSAVYLCASSFRGKVSVNTEAFFGQGTRLTVV.

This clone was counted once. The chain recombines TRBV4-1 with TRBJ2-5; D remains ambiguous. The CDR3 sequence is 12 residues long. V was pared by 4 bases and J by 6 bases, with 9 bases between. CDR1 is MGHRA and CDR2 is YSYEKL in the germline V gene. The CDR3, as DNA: TGCGCCAGCAGCCTAGAACGTCAGACCCAGTACTTC. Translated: CASSLERQTQYF.

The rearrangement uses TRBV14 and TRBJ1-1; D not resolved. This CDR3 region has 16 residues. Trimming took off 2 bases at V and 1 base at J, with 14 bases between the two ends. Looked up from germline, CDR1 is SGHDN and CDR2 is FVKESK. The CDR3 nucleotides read TGTGCCAGCAGCCAATACTTAAATCGGAGGAACACTGAAGCTTTCTTT. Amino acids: CASSQYLNRRNTEAFF.

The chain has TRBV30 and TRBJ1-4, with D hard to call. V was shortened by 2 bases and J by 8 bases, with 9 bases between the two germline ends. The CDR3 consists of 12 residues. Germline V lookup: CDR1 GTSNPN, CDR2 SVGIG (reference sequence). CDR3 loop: CAWSPRGEKLFF. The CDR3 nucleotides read TGTGCCTGGAGTCCCCGCGGGGAAAAACTGTTTTTT.

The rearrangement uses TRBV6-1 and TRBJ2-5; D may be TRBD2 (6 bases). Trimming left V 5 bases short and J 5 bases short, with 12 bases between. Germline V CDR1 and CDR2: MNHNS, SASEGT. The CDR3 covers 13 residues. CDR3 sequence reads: CASSWGERETQYF. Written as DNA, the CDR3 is TGTGCCAGCAGTTGGGGGGAACGCGAGACCCAGTACTTC.

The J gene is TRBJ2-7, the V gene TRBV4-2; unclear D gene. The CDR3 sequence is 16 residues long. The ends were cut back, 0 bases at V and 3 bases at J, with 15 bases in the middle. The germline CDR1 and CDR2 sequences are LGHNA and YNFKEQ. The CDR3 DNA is TGTGCCAGCAGCCAAGATCTCTCGGGCAGCTACTACGAGCAGTACTTC. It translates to CASSQDLSGSYYEQYF.

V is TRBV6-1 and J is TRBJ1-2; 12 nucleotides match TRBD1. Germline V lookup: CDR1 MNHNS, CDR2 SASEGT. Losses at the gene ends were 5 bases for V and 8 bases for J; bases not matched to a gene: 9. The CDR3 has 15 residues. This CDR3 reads CASSSPGQGAEGYTF. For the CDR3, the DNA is TGTGCCAGCAGTTCCCCGGGACAGGGGGCTGAAGGCTACACCTTC.

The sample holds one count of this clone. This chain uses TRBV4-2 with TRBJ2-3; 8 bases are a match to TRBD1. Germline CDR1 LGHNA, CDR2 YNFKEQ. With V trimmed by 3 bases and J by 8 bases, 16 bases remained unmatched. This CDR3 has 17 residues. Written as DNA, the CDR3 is TGTGCCAGCAGCCACCCAGTGGACAGGGTTGTTTGGGGTACGCAGTATTTT. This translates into CASSHPVDRVVWGTQYF.

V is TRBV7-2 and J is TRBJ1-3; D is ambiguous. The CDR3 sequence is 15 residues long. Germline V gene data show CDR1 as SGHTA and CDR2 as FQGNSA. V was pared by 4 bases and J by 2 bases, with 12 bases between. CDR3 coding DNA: TGTGCCAGCAGCTCTTCTGGCTGGCCTGGAAACACCATATATTTT. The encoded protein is CASSSSGWPGNTIYF.

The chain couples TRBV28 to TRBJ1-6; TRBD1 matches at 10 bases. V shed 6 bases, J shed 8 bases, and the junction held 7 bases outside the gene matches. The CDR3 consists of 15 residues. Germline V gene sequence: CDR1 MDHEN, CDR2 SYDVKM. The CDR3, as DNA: TGTGCCAGCAGCTCCACCGGGACAGGGGATTCACCCCTCCACTTT. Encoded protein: CASSSTGTGDSPLHF. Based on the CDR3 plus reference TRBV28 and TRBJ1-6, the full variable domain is DVKVTQSSRYLVKRTGEKVFLECVQDMDHENMFWYRQDPGLGLRLIYFSYDVKMKEKGDIPEGYSVSREKKERFSLILESASTNQTSMYLCASSSTGTGDSPLHFGNGTRLTVT.

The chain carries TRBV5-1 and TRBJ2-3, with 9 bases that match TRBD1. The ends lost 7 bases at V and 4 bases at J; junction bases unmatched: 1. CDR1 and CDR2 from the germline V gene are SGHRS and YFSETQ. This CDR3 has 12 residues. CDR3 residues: CASRQGADTQYF. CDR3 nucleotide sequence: TGCGCCAGCCGACAGGGGGCAGATACGCAGTATTTT.

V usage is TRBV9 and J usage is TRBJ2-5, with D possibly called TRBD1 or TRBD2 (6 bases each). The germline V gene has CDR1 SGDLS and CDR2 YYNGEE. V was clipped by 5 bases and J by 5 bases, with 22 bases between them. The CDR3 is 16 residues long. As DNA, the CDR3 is TGTGCCAGCAGTCGTACCGGGGACGGAGGGGGGGAGACCCAGTACTTC. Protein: CASSRTGDGGGETQYF.

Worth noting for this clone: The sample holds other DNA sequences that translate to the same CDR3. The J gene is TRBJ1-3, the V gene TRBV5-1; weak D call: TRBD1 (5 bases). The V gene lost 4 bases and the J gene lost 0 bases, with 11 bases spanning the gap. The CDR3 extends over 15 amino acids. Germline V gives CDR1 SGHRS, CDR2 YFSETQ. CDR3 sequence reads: CASSPGEPSGNTIYF. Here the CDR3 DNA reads TGCGCCAGCAGCCCGGGGGAACCCTCTGGAAACACCATATATTTT.

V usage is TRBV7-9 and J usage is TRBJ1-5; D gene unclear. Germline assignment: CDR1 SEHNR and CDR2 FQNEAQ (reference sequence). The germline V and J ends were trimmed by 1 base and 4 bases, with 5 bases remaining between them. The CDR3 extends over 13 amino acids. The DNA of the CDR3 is TGTGCCAGCAGCTTAGTCGGGAATCAGCCCCAGCATTTT. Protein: CASSLVGNQPQHF.

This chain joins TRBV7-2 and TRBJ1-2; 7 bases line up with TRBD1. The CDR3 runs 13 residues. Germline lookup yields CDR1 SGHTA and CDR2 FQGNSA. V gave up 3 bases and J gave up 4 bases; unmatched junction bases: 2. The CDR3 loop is CASSLRGLYGYTF. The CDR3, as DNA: TGTGCCAGCAGCTTGAGGGGGCTCTATGGCTACACCTTC.